Each of the 7 T cell receptor beta chains below was sequenced from the same sample in a study of CXCR3-negative and CXCR3-positive naive CD8 T cells. Whole-study results and caveats: CXCR3-negative naive cells had less hydrophobic TRB CDR3s than did CXCR3-positive naive cells.

Libraries of TRB cDNA were made by 5' RACE and carried UMIs. TCRdb derives one entry per CDR3 protein from the 5' RACE reads, leaving out DNA. In all, the sample yields 130,000 to 150,000 distinct CDR3 sequences. Antigens of these TCRs are unknown. Sequenced: naive CXCR3+ CD8+ T cells from blood. Subset given: CD45RO-CCR7+CD27+CD95- naive CD8+ T cells expressing CXCR3 (TNR3+). All receptors come from a human donor in good health. Some clones in this sample may be carry-over from other donors' samples.

This chain connects TRBV4-3 to TRBJ2-3; the D gene TCRdb calls, TRBD2, cannot be checked with no DNA. The CDR3 loop spans 16 amino acids. Germline CDR1 LGHNA, CDR2 YSLEER. The chain's CDR3 is CASSLGLAGGSDTQYF.

The V gene is TRBV21-1, the J gene TRBJ2-5; no DNA is available, so the TRBD1 call from TCRdb remains unchecked. TRBV21-1 is an annotated pseudogene. This CDR3 comprises 17 residues. The CDR3 here is CASSLEGQDGDQETQYF.

This chain joins TRBV4-1 and TRBJ2-1; TCRdb returns TRBD2, unconfirmable since there is no DNA. The CDR3 runs to 14 residues. Looked up from germline, CDR1 is MGHRA and CDR2 is YSYEKL. The CDR3 loop reads CASSQATLAGEQFF.

The rearrangement links TRBV9 to TRBJ1-6. The length of the CDR3 is 15 residues. Germline lookup yields CDR1 SGDLS and CDR2 YYNGEE. The CDR3 spells CASSPSSGLGSPLHF.

V and J are TRBV23-1 and TRBJ1-4; TCRdb outputs TRBD1, but without DNA this stays unchecked. TRBV23-1 is noted as an ORF with a role that remains uncertain. CDR3 length equals 13 residues. Here the CDR3 reads CAAPTGLKWKLFF.

The chain recombines TRBV29-1 with TRBJ1-2; TCRdb's D call of TRBD1 is untestable without DNA. The CDR3 loop spans 11 amino acids. CDR1 is SQVTM and CDR2 is ANQGSEA in the germline V gene. CDR3 amino acids: CSVVTGRGYTF.

CDR3 sequence reads: CASSLAAAEKTGGTQYF. This chain uses TRBV5-6 with TRBJ2-5; there is no DNA to check the TCRdb D call of TRBD1. The V gene's germline CDR1 is SGHDT and CDR2 YYEEEE. CDR3 length equals 17 residues. The whole variable domain, remainder taken from reference TRBV5-6 and TRBJ2-5, is DAGVTQSPTHLIKTRGQQVTLRCSPKSGHDTVSWYQQALGQGPQFIFQYYEEEERQRGNFPDRFSGHQFPNYSSELNVNALLLGDSALYLCASSLAAAEKTGGTQYFGPGTRLLVL.